A single T cell receptor beta chain is shown here with its context. The antigen remains unidentified. This entry is derived from a study of blood T cell dynamics during melanoma immunotherapy. Points from the study as a whole: Disease-control patients' PBMC repertoires became either more clonal or more diverse at W3.

Indicated time point: week 3, after first cycle of checkpoint inhibitor. One draw preceded checkpoint blockade; another followed its first cycle at week 3. Patients had no prior systemic cancer treatment, immunosuppressants or other active cancers. Trimming stripped 6 bases from V and 2 bases from J, with 16 bases between. Germline lookup yields CDR1 MDHEN and CDR2 SYDVKM. The CDR3 consists of 15 residues. Every bulk PBMC sample received the same 350 ng of DNA. Using immunoSEQ multiplex PCR, the repertoire was profiled, and TCRdb retains in-frame clones only, with some absent. The sample consists of roughly 4,000 clones, under 80% of them appearing once.

The source is a human donor with melanoma. The V call is TRBV28, the J call TRBJ1-1; weak D call: TRBD1 (6 bases). Material: blood, obtained from a patient treated with checkpoint blockade. CDR3 amino acids: CASSPSSQGNTEAFF. The CDR3 DNA reads as TGTGCCAGCAGCCCATCCTCACAGGGTAACACTGAAGCTTTCTTT.